This T cell receptor (beta chain) was profiled in a study of persistence of HIV-infected CD4 T cells. The immunoSEQ assay was version 4, run in survey mode. TCRdb's table, derived via immunoSEQ multiplex PCR, lists solely in-frame clones and lacks some. Of 50,000 or so clones in the sample, around 75% are singletons; the top ten hold 2.5% to 3.5%. In its sample, this clone was seen a few times. Its antigen is unknown. J was trimmed by 4 bases and V by 4 bases; bases with no gene match: 9. Germline assignment: CDR1 SGHDN and CDR2 FVKESK. CDR3 length equals 16 residues. Lysates of CMV-infected fibroblasts at around 9.8 ug/mL stimulated these cells. CD40L-negative CD69-negative CD45RO-high memory CD4+ T cells were sorted as populations depleted of antigen-responding cells.

The sequenced sample was CD4+ T cells sorted from PBMCs after 18-hour stimulation, obtained from a patient who received antiretroviral therapy. This TCR derives from an adult man with HIV who was CMV-seropositive. This sequence joins TRBV14 and TRBJ2-5, with 10 bases that match TRBD2. CDR3 bases: TGTGCCAGCAGCCCGTCCTCGAGCGGGAGGGGAGAGACCCAGTACTTC. This sequence encodes CASSPSSSGRGETQYF.